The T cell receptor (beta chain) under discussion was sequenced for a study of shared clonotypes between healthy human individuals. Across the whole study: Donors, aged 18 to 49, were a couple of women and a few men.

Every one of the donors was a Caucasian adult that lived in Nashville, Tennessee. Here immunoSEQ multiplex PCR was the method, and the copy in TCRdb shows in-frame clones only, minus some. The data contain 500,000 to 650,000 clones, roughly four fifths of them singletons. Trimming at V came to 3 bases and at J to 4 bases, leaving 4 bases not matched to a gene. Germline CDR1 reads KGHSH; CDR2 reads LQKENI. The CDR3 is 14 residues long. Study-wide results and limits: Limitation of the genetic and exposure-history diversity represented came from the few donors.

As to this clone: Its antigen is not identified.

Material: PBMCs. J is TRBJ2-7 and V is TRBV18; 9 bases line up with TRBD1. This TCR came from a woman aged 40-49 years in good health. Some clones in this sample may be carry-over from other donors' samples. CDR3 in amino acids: CASSPGTGWYEQYF. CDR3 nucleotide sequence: TGTGCCAGCTCACCCGGGACAGGGTGGTACGAGCAGTACTTC.